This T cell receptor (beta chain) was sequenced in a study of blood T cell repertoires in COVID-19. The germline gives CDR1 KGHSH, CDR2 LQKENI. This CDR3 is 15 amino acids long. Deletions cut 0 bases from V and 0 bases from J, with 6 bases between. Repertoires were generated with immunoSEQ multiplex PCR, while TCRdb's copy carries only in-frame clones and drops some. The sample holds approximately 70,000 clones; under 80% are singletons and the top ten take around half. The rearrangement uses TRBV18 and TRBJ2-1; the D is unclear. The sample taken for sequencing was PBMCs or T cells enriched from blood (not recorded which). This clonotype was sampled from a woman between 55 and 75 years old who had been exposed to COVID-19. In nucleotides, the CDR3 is TGTGCCAGCTCACCACCGCCGGGCTCCTACAATGAGCAGTTCTTC. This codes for CASSPPPGSYNEQFF.